This is a list of T cell receptor beta chains from one sample in a study of tumor-infiltrating lymphocytes in glioblastoma multiforme. TCRdb called the multiplex PCR reads again in MiXCR, with one record for every CDR3 protein. The table lists around 15,000 distinct CDR3 sequences, roughly two thirds of them singletons, with over 35% in the top ten. The source material was brain tumor tissue. The receptors were gathered from a male donor with glioblastoma. Both conserved end residues are part of each CDR3. D genes are given only for firm matches. Size is omitted from some rows. Given values are once, few, many or a class for expanded clones.

13	TRBV20-1	-	-	TRBJ1-5	TGCAGTGCGGGGGGGCATAGCAATCAGCCCCAGCATTTT	CSAGGHSNQPQHF
17	TRBV6-2/TRBV6-3	TRBD2	-	TRBJ2-3	TGTGCCAGCAGCGGACTAGCGGGAGGGCCCTCTCTAGATTCGCAGTATTTT	CASSGLAGGPSLDSQYF
17	TRBV20-1	TRBD1	-	TRBJ2-7	TGCAGTGATTCCTCCGGGACAGGGCATCTCATGGGGAACGAGCAGTACTTC	CSDSSGTGHLMGNEQYF
14	TRBV13	-	-	TRBJ1-1	TGTGCCAGCTTCAGACAGATCATGAACACTGAAGCTTTCTTT	CASFRQIMNTEAFF
13	TRBV29-1	-	-	TRBJ2-1	TGCAGCGTGACAGGGAGGTCCTACAATGAGCAGTTCTTC	CSVTGRSYNEQFF
16	TRBV5-4	TRBD2	-	TRBJ2-2	TGTGCCAGCAGCTTCCCTCTAGCGGGAGGCACCGGGGAGCTGTTTTTT	CASSFPLAGGTGELFF
14	TRBV5-1	-	-	TRBJ2-3	TGCGCTAGCAGCCTGGACCGACACACAAATACGCAGTATTTT	CASSLDRHTNTQYF
16	TRBV10-3	-	-	TRBJ2-7	TGTGCCATCAGTGAGCCCGGACTGAGTGCGACCTACGAGCAGTACTTC	CAISEPGLSATYEQYF
15	TRBV5-4	TRBD1	-	TRBJ1-5	TGTACCAGCAGCTTGGGTGGACAGGCCAATCAGCCCCAGCATTTT	CTSSLGGQANQPQHF
15	TRBV6-5	-	-	TRBJ2-7	TGTGTCAGCAGTTACTCGGGGCAGGTCGGCTACGAGCAGCACTTC	CVSSYSGQVGYEQHF
17	TRBV20-1	-	-	TRBJ2-2	TGCAGTGCTAGAGATGGACGGACAGGAGGGGGCACCGGGGAGCTGTTTTTT	CSARDGRTGGGTGELFF
14	TRBV4-3	-	few	TRBJ2-1	TGCGCCAGCAGCCCGGGGGCTACCTACAATGAGCAGTTCTTC	CASSPGATYNEQFF
16	TRBV11-2	-	-	TRBJ2-1	TGCCCCAGCAACTTAGTTAGGGGGTTCGCCTACAATGAGCAGTTCTTC	CPSNLVRGFAYNEQFF
15	TRBV20-1	-	-	TRBJ1-1	TGCAGTGCTAGAGATGAGGGGGAACTTGGGTCTCAAGCTTTCTTT	CSARDEGELGSQAFF
14	TRBV6-1	-	once	TRBJ2-2	TGTGCCAGCAGTGAAAGCAGGGGACGGGGGGAGCTGTTTTTT	CASSESRGRGELFF
18	TRBV29-1	-	-	TRBJ2-2	TGCAGCGTTGATCACCTCTTTGGAGGGGCGCCGGTCACCGGGGAGCTGTTTTTT	CSVDHLFGGAPVTGELFF
14	TRBV12-3/TRBV12-4	-	-	TRBJ1-5	TGTGCCAGCAGTAGTACAGGACCGATACAGCCCCAGCATTTT	CASSSTGPIQPQHF
17	TRBV6-5	-	-	TRBJ2-3	TGTGTCAGCAGACCGCTAAGCAGGGGCCTCGGCACAGATGCGCAGTATTTT	CVSRPLSRGLGTDAQYF
15	TRBV11-2	-	-	TRBJ1-1	TGTGCCAGCAGCTTAGAGAGGGGCGGAGTCTATGAAGCTTTCTTT	CASSLERGGVYEAFF
16	TRBV7-9	TRBD1	-	TRBJ2-1	TGTGCCAGCGGCTCTACAGGGGAAGGGACCTACAGTGAGCAGTTCTTC	CASGSTGEGTYSEQFF
16	TRBV11-2	TRBD2	-	TRBJ2-2	TGTGCCAGCACGGGGATGAGCGCGGGAGTCCCCGGGGAGCTGTTTTTT	CASTGMSAGVPGELFF
15	TRBV11-2	TRBD1	-	TRBJ1-2	TGTGCCGTCAGCTCCGGGACAGGGGTGGGCTATGGCTACACCTTC	CAVSSGTGVGYGYTF
12	TRBV11-2	TRBD1	hyperexpanded	TRBJ1-1	TGTGCCAGCAGCTTAGTACAGGGGGTAGCTTTCTTT	CASSLVQGVAFF
14	TRBV20-1	TRBD1	-	TRBJ2-3	TGCAGTGCCCTACGGACAGGGACGACCCTTACGCAGTATTTT	CSALRTGTTLTQYF
13	TRBV29-1	TRBD1	-	TRBJ2-2	TGCAGCGCGAGGACAGGTTTCACCGGGGAGCTGTTTTTT	CSARTGFTGELFF
14	TRBV7-8	-	medium-sized	TRBJ2-5	TGTGCCAGCAGCTTAGCGGTAGGAGCTGAGACCCAGTACTTC	CASSLAVGAETQYF
14	TRBV11-2	TRBD1	-	TRBJ1-4	TGTGCCAGCAGCTTGACAGGGGCTAATGAAAAACTGTTTTTT	CASSLTGANEKLFF